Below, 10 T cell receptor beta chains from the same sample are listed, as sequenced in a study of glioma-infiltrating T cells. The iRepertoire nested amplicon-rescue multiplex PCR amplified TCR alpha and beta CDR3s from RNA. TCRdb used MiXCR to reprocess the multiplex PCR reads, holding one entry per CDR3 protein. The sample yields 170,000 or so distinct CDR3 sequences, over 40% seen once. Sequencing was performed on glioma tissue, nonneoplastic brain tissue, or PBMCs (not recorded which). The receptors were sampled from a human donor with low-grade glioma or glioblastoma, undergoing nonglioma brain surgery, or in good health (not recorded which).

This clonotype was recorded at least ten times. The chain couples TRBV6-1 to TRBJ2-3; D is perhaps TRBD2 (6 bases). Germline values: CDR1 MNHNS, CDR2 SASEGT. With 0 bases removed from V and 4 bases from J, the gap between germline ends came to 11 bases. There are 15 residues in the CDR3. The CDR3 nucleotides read TGTGCCAGCAGTGAAGCAATGGAGGGCTCAGATACGCAGTATTTT. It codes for CASSEAMEGSDTQYF.

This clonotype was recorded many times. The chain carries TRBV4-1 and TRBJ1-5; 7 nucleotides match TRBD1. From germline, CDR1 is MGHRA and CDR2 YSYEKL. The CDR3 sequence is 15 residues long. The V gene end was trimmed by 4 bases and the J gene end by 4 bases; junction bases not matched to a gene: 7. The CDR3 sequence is CASSREGQRNQPQHF. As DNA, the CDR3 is TGCGCCAGCAGCCGAGAGGGACAGAGAAATCAGCCCCAGCATTTT.

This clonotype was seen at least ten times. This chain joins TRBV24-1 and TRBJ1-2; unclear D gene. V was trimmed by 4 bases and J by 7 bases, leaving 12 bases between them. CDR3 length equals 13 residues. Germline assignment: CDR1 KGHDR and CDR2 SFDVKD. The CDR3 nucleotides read TGTGCCACCAGTGACTCGGACGTGCGTGGCTACACCTTC. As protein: CATSDSDVRGYTF.

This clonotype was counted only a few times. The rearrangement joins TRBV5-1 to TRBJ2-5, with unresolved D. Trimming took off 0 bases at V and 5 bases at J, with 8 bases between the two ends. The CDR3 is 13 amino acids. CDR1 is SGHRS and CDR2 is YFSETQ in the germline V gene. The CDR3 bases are TGCGCCAGCAGCTTGGTCCAGCAGGAGACCCAGTACTTC. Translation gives CASSLVQQETQYF.

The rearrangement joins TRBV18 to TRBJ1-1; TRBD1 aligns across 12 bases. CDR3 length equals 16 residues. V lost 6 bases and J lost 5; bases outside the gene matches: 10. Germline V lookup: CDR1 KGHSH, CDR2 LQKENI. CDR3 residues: CASSRGTGGAGTEAFF. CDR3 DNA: TGTGCCAGCTCCCGAGGGACAGGGGGCGCGGGAACTGAAGCTTTCTTT.

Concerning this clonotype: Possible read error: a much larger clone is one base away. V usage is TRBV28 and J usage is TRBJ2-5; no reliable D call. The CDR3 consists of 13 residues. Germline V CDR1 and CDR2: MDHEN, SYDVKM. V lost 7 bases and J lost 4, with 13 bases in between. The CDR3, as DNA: TGTGCCAGCACTTCCCCGTACAGAGAGACCCAGTACTTC. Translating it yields CASTSPYRETQYF.

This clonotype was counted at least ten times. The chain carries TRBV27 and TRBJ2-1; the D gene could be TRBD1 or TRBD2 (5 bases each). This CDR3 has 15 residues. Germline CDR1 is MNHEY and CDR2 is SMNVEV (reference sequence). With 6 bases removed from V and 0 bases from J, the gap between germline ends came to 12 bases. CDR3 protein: CASRWDGSSYNEQFF. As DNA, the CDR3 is TGTGCCAGCAGATGGGACGGCAGCTCCTACAATGAGCAGTTCTTC.

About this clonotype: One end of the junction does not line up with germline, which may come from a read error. The CDR3 loop is CDSSPGTGSYEQYF. DNA of the CDR3: TGTGACAGCTCACCTGGGACAGGGTCCTACGAGCAGTACTTC. The V call is TRBV18, the J call TRBJ2-7, with 9 positions matching TRBD1. The CDR3 is 14 amino acids. CDR1 and CDR2 from the germline V gene are KGHSH and LQKENI.

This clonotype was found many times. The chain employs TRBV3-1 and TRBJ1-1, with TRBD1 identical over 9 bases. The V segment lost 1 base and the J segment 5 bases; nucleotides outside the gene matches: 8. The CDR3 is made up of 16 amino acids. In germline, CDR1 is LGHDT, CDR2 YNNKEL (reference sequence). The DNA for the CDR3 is TGTGCCAGCAGCCAAGCCACAGGGGGCGGCAATACTGAAGCTTTCTTT. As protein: CASSQATGGGNTEAFF.

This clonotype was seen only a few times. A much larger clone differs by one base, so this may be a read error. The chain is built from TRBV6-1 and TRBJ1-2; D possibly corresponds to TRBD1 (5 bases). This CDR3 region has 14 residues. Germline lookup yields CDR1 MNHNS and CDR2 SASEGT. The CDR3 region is CARSEQEVNYGYTF. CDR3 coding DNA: TGTGCCAGAAGTGAACAGGAGGTAAACTATGGCTACACCTTC.